These T cell receptor beta chains were read from a single sample in a study of Ad26.COV2.S vaccination and SARS-CoV-2 variants. Sequenced by immunoSEQ multiplex PCR; TCRdb stores in-frame clones only, minus some. The sample holds 180,000 or so clones, 70% to 90% seen once. The sequencing here drew on peripheral blood, taken after recovery from COVID-19. These receptors all come from a human donor who had recovered from COVID-19. Each CDR3 is given with its conserved first and last residue. The D gene is left open where the match is weak. Expanded clones get a size class; other rows say once, few or many, or leave the size out.

d_gene: -
j_gene: TRBJ2-7
abundance: -
v_gene: TRBV2
CDR3aa: CASNPNIGGEQYF
CDR3nt: TGTGCCAGCAATCCCAACATTGGGGGCGAGCAGTACTTC

d_gene: -
j_gene: TRBJ1-4
abundance: -
v_gene: TRBV18
CDR3aa: CASSPPGGSEKLFF
CDR3nt: TGTGCCAGCTCACCCCCGGGGGGGAGCGAAAAACTGTTTTTT

d_gene: -
j_gene: TRBJ2-1
abundance: -
v_gene: TRBV11-2
CDR3aa: CASSPGLYNEQFF
CDR3nt: TGTGCCAGCAGCCCGGGACTGTACAATGAGCAGTTCTTC

d_gene: -
j_gene: TRBJ1-1
abundance: -
v_gene: TRBV7-2
CDR3aa: CASSLPWTEAFF
CDR3nt: TGTGCCAGCAGCTTGCCGTGGACTGAAGCTTTCTTT

d_gene: TRBD2
j_gene: TRBJ2-1
abundance: few
v_gene: TRBV4-2
CDR3aa: CASSQELQGGEQFF
CDR3nt: TGTGCCAGCAGCCAAGAGCTCCAGGGAGGGGAGCAGTTCTTC

d_gene: -
j_gene: TRBJ2-7
abundance: few
v_gene: TRBV3-1/TRBV3-2
CDR3aa: CASSQVSIIYEQYF
CDR3nt: TGTGCCAGCAGCCAAGTAAGTATTATCTACGAGCAGTACTTC

d_gene: -
j_gene: TRBJ1-2
abundance: -
v_gene: TRBV7-9
CDR3aa: CASSRLQGGNSGYTF
CDR3nt: TGTGCCAGCAGCAGACTACAGGGCGGGAACTCTGGCTACACCTTC

d_gene: -
j_gene: TRBJ2-2
abundance: -
v_gene: TRBV3-1/TRBV3-2
CDR3aa: CASRLSAELFF
CDR3nt: TGTGCCAGCCGCCTTTCCGCCGAGCTGTTTTTT

d_gene: TRBD1
j_gene: TRBJ1-4
abundance: -
v_gene: TRBV6-5
CDR3aa: CASSYSYRGVEKLFF
CDR3nt: TGTGCCAGCAGTTACTCTTACAGGGGAGTGGAAAAACTGTTTTTT

d_gene: -
j_gene: TRBJ1-2
abundance: -
v_gene: TRBV18
CDR3aa: CASSLKGWTRDGYTF
CDR3nt: TGTGCCAGCTCACTAAAGGGGTGGACCAGGGATGGCTACACCTTC

d_gene: -
j_gene: TRBJ1-2
abundance: -
v_gene: TRBV19
CDR3aa: CASSIAVQGYYGYTF
CDR3nt: TGTGCCAGTAGTATAGCCGTACAGGGCTACTATGGCTACACCTTC

d_gene: -
j_gene: TRBJ1-2
abundance: -
v_gene: TRBV28
CDR3aa: CASSYGVGYTF
CDR3nt: TGTGCCAGCAGTTACGGGGTCGGCTACACCTTC

d_gene: -
j_gene: TRBJ1-6
abundance: -
v_gene: TRBV5-1
CDR3aa: CASSSGWDSSYNSPLHF
CDR3nt: TGCGCCAGCAGCTCGGGATGGGATAGCTCCTATAATTCACCCCTCCACTTT

d_gene: TRBD2
j_gene: TRBJ2-1
abundance: -
v_gene: TRBV5-1
CDR3aa: CASSLRGGDYNEQFF
CDR3nt: TGCGCCAGCAGCTTGAGGGGAGGGGATTACAATGAGCAGTTCTTC

d_gene: TRBD1
j_gene: TRBJ1-5
abundance: -
v_gene: TRBV28
CDR3aa: CASSFNLGGAGNQPQHF
CDR3nt: TGTGCCAGCAGTTTCAATCTAGGGGGCGCTGGCAATCAGCCCCAGCATTTT

d_gene: -
j_gene: TRBJ2-3
abundance: -
v_gene: TRBV27
CDR3aa: CASSFGGALTDTQYF
CDR3nt: TGTGCCAGCAGTTTTGGAGGGGCCCTCACAGATACGCAGTATTTT

d_gene: -
j_gene: TRBJ1-5
abundance: few
v_gene: TRBV6-6
CDR3aa: CASSRGQLNQPQHF
CDR3nt: TGTGCCAGCAGTCGAGGACAGCTCAATCAGCCCCAGCATTTT

d_gene: -
j_gene: TRBJ2-7
abundance: -
v_gene: TRBV5-5
CDR3aa: CASSPDVSGPPYEQYF
CDR3nt: TGTGCCAGCAGCCCGGACGTTAGCGGTCCTCCCTACGAGCAGTACTTC

d_gene: -
j_gene: TRBJ2-7
abundance: -
v_gene: TRBV27
CDR3aa: CASSFGRSYEQYF
CDR3nt: TGTGCCAGCAGTTTTGGCCGCTCCTACGAGCAGTACTTC

d_gene: -
j_gene: TRBJ2-5
abundance: -
v_gene: TRBV7-9
CDR3aa: CASRRDPIAETQYF
CDR3nt: TGTGCCAGCAGAAGGGACCCAATAGCAGAGACCCAGTACTTC

d_gene: TRBD1
j_gene: TRBJ1-2
abundance: -
v_gene: TRBV11-2
CDR3aa: CASSSTGLGYTF
CDR3nt: TGTGCCAGCAGCTCGACAGGGCTCGGCTACACCTTC

d_gene: -
j_gene: TRBJ1-6
abundance: -
v_gene: TRBV18
CDR3aa: CASSPDRNSPLHF
CDR3nt: TGTGCCAGCTCACCTGACCGTAATTCACCCCTCCACTTT

d_gene: -
j_gene: TRBJ2-1
abundance: few
v_gene: TRBV5-8
CDR3aa: CASSLYNEQFF
CDR3nt: TGTGCCAGCAGCCTTTACAATGAGCAGTTCTTC

d_gene: TRBD2
j_gene: TRBJ2-1
abundance: -
v_gene: TRBV3-1/TRBV3-2
CDR3aa: CASSRNSGTSGRDSEQFF
CDR3nt: TGTGCCAGCAGCCGAAATTCCGGGACTAGCGGGAGGGACAGTGAGCAGTTCTTC

d_gene: -
j_gene: TRBJ1-2
abundance: -
v_gene: TRBV28
CDR3aa: CASTGSIRKGGYTF
CDR3nt: TGTGCCAGCACCGGCAGCATCAGGAAAGGGGGCTACACCTTC

d_gene: TRBD2
j_gene: TRBJ2-7
abundance: -
v_gene: TRBV5-1
CDR3aa: CASSLREGREQYF
CDR3nt: TGCGCCAGCAGCTTGCGGGAGGGTAGGGAGCAGTACTTC

d_gene: -
j_gene: TRBJ2-7
abundance: -
v_gene: TRBV10-3
CDR3aa: CAIRTSYEQYF
CDR3nt: TGTGCCATCAGAACCTCCTACGAGCAGTACTTC

d_gene: -
j_gene: TRBJ1-4
abundance: -
v_gene: TRBV2
CDR3aa: CASRVIATNEKLFF
CDR3nt: TGTGCCAGCAGGGTGATCGCAACTAATGAAAAACTGTTTTTT

d_gene: TRBD1
j_gene: TRBJ1-2
abundance: -
v_gene: TRBV19
CDR3aa: CASSIAGQGGGYTF
CDR3nt: TGTGCCAGTAGTATAGCTGGCCAGGGGGGCGGCTACACCTTC

d_gene: -
j_gene: TRBJ2-1
abundance: -
v_gene: TRBV27
CDR3aa: CASSLLGFGVGPSEQFF
CDR3nt: TGTGCCAGCAGTTTACTGGGTTTTGGGGTGGGACCGAGTGAGCAGTTCTTC

d_gene: TRBD1
j_gene: TRBJ2-7
abundance: -
v_gene: TRBV5-1
CDR3aa: CASSLGGTGIAEQYF
CDR3nt: TGCGCCAGCAGCTTGGGTGGGACAGGGATTGCCGAGCAGTACTTC

d_gene: -
j_gene: TRBJ1-4
abundance: -
v_gene: TRBV5-1
CDR3aa: CASSLAQGGEKLFF
CDR3nt: TGCGCCAGCAGCTTGGCCCAGGGAGGTGAAAAACTGTTTTTT

d_gene: -
j_gene: TRBJ1-2
abundance: -
v_gene: TRBV2
CDR3aa: CASGGPGWGYTF
CDR3nt: TGTGCCAGTGGGGGCCCGGGCTGGGGCTACACCTTC

d_gene: -
j_gene: TRBJ1-3
abundance: few
v_gene: TRBV10-1
CDR3aa: CASSERTGPGNTIYF
CDR3nt: TGCGCCAGCAGTGAGAGAACAGGGCCTGGAAACACCATATATTTT

d_gene: -
j_gene: TRBJ2-1
abundance: -
v_gene: TRBV7-2
CDR3aa: CASSLAPLTNNEQFF
CDR3nt: TGTGCCAGCAGCTTAGCGCCACTTACTAACAATGAGCAGTTCTTC

d_gene: TRBD1
j_gene: TRBJ2-4
abundance: -
v_gene: TRBV11-2
CDR3aa: CASSSVRTGTNIQYF
CDR3nt: TGTGCCAGCAGCTCAGTGAGGACAGGGACAAACATTCAGTACTTC

d_gene: -
j_gene: TRBJ2-3
abundance: -
v_gene: TRBV25-1
CDR3aa: CASSPQGSSTDTQYF
CDR3nt: TGTGCCAGCAGTCCACAGGGTTCTAGCACAGATACGCAGTATTTT

d_gene: -
j_gene: TRBJ2-3
abundance: -
v_gene: TRBV9
CDR3aa: CASSEGPPGPVIDTQYF
CDR3nt: TGTGCCAGCAGCGAGGGCCCTCCGGGGCCTGTTATAGATACGCAGTATTTT

d_gene: TRBD1
j_gene: TRBJ2-7
abundance: -
v_gene: TRBV25-1
CDR3aa: CASSAAGTVSYEQYF
CDR3nt: TGTGCCAGCAGTGCCGCCGGGACAGTTTCCTACGAGCAGTACTTC

d_gene: -
j_gene: TRBJ1-4
abundance: -
v_gene: TRBV5-4
CDR3aa: CASSRGAQNEKLFF
CDR3nt: TGTGCCAGCAGCCGGGGAGCCCAGAATGAAAAACTGTTTTTT

d_gene: -
j_gene: TRBJ2-5
abundance: -
v_gene: TRBV7-9
CDR3aa: CASSLETQYF
CDR3nt: TGTGCCAGCAGCTTAGAGACCCAGTACTTC

d_gene: -
j_gene: TRBJ2-7
abundance: -
v_gene: TRBV10-3
CDR3aa: CAISEETADYEQYF
CDR3nt: TGTGCCATCAGTGAGGAGACAGCGGACTACGAGCAGTACTTC

d_gene: TRBD1
j_gene: TRBJ1-1
abundance: -
v_gene: TRBV29-1
CDR3aa: CSVAVTGATEAFF
CDR3nt: TGCAGCGTTGCGGTGACAGGGGCTACTGAAGCTTTCTTT

d_gene: -
j_gene: TRBJ1-3
abundance: -
v_gene: TRBV13
CDR3aa: CASSKARAFYSGNTIYF
CDR3nt: TGTGCCAGCAGTAAAGCCAGGGCTTTTTACTCTGGAAACACCATATATTTT

d_gene: TRBD2
j_gene: TRBJ2-1
abundance: -
v_gene: TRBV27
CDR3aa: CASSLGGGPYNEQFF
CDR3nt: TGTGCCAGCAGTTTGGGCGGGGGGCCATACAATGAGCAGTTCTTC

d_gene: TRBD2
j_gene: TRBJ2-7
abundance: -
v_gene: TRBV7-2
CDR3aa: CASSSPSGRAREQYF
CDR3nt: TGTGCCAGCAGCTCTCCTAGCGGGAGGGCGAGAGAGCAGTACTTC

d_gene: -
j_gene: TRBJ2-1
abundance: once
v_gene: TRBV5-5
CDR3aa: CASSLGPDNEQFF
CDR3nt: TGTGCCAGCAGCTTGGGGCCAGACAATGAGCAGTTCTTC

d_gene: -
j_gene: TRBJ2-4
abundance: -
v_gene: TRBV5-6
CDR3aa: CASSLGDSSLQYF
CDR3nt: TGTGCCAGCAGCTTGGGTGATTCGAGCCTTCAGTACTTC